This T cell receptor (beta chain) was profiled in a study of molecular identifiers for immune sequencing clone quantification. Notes on the study in general: Highly expanded clone sizes could be underestimated by identical TCR molecules sharing a barcode.

This clonotype turned up a few times. Its matching antigen is unknown. TCRdb called the PCR reads again in MiXCR, with one record for every CDR3 protein. The table records 550,000 to 750,000 distinct CDR3 sequences, about 20% of them present only once. Losses at the gene ends were 3 bases for V and 4 bases for J; bases not matched to a gene: 2. This CDR3 is 14 amino acids long. In germline, CDR1 is LNHDA, CDR2 SQIVND (reference sequence). Naive CD8 sequencing libraries were generated from approximately 22,000 to 940,000 sorted cells, with 10%, 30% or 50% RNA as input. The genes are TRBV19 and TRBJ2-1; TRBD2 matches at 8 bases. Sequencing was performed on naive CD8+ T cells from blood, with Jurkat cell RNA spiked in. The sample's subset: FACS-sorted CD8+CD4-CCR7+CD45RA+ naive T cells. The sequence came from a human donor in good health. Some libraries in this study had Jurkat cell RNA spiked in. In nucleotides, the CDR3 is TGTGCCAGTAGTATTACTAGCGGTTACAATGAGCAGTTCTTC. Translation: CASSITSGYNEQFF.